This T cell receptor beta chain was sequenced for a study of blood T cell repertoires in COVID-19. Overall study context: The United States, Italy and Spain were the sources of the acute and convalescent COVID-19 samples. The analysed material was cDNA or gDNA that came from T cells, B-cell-depleted T cells, or PBMCs.

Losses at the gene ends were 4 bases for V and 0 bases for J; bases not matched to a gene: 1. The CDR3 covers 14 residues. Germline CDR1 and CDR2: SGHRS and YFSETQ. As originally analysed: The assay estimated nucleated cells by amplifying reference gene primers. Generated by immunoSEQ multiplex PCR, the TCRdb table keeps only in-frame clones and is missing some. V and J calls and clone size follow that table, whereas D and trimming were derived from the DNA. Among about 200,000 clones listed, roughly 75% were seen once. Concerning this clone itself: The same CDR3 arises from other DNA sequences in this sample as well.

The clonotype originates from a woman aged 65 to 85 with acute or convalescent COVID-19. This chain uses TRBV5-1 with TRBJ1-1; TRBD1 matches at 9 bases. Sequences were obtained from peripheral blood. The CDR3 protein is CASSRTGVNTEAFF. CDR3 in DNA: TGCGCCAGCAGCAGGACAGGGGTGAACACTGAAGCTTTCTTT. Full variable domain (missing parts from reference TRBV5-1 and TRBJ1-1): KAGVTQTPRYLIKTRGQQVTLSCSPISGHRSVSWYQQTPGQGLQFLFEYFSETQRNKGNFPGRFSGRQFSNSRSEMNVSTLELGDSALYLCASSRTGVNTEAFFGQGTRLTVV.